These 9 T cell receptor beta chains share one sample of origin, sequenced in a study of prognosis after radiotherapy for stage I lung cancer. The TCR beta CDR3 region was amplified from genomic DNA, with two rounds of multiplex PCR being used for the amplification. Primers specific to each TRBV and TRBJ gene were used in first-round PCR. TCRdb recomputed calls from the multiplex PCR reads with MiXCR, one row per CDR3 protein. The table lists 45,000 to 60,000 distinct CDR3 sequences, less than 45% of them singletons, with 8% to 9.5% in the top ten. The material was PBMCs, obtained before or after stereotactic body radiation therapy (not recorded which). The receptors originated from a donor over 45 with non-small cell lung cancer.

The rearrangement uses TRBV7-2 and TRBJ2-2; no clear D gene. Trimming took off 6 bases at V and 2 bases at J, with 10 bases between the two ends. Germline V CDR1 and CDR2: SGHTA, FQGNSA. The CDR3 sequence is 14 residues long. This CDR3 is CASSGVYNTGELFF. The CDR3 DNA reads TGTGCCAGCAGTGGGGTGTACAACACCGGGGAGCTGTTTTTT.

Note on this clonotype: It is likely a read error: a sequence one base away is far more abundant. This chain connects TRBV6-2 or TRBV6-3 to TRBJ2-2; no definite D call. This CDR3 is built from 12 residues. CDR1 MNHEY and CDR2 SVGEGT come from the germline V gene. The CDR3 loop is CAISYGAGELFF. The DNA for the CDR3 is TGTGCCATCAGTTACGGCGCCGGGGAGCTGTTTTTT.

This chain joins TRBV19 and TRBJ2-1; D remains ambiguous. The germline V gene has CDR1 LNHDA and CDR2 SQIVND (reference sequence). Trimming cost V 7 bases and J 0 bases, with 16 bases left between them. The length of the CDR3 is 16 residues. For the CDR3, the DNA is TGTGCCAGTATTATTGTGGGCCGCCACTCCTACAATGAGCAGTTCTTC. It specifies CASIIVGRHSYNEQFF.

This clonotype was recorded many times. V gene TRBV2 combines with J gene TRBJ1-3; D ambiguous. The germline V gene has CDR1 SNHLY and CDR2 FYNNEI. The V end was cut by 6 bases, the J end by 0 bases, with 21 bases between. The CDR3 totals 18 residues. Written as DNA, the CDR3 is TGTGCCAGCAGCTACAACCCGTACCGCGGATTCTCTGGAAACACCATATATTTT. Protein: CASSYNPYRGFSGNTIYF.

There are many counts of this clonotype. The V gene is TRBV11-2, the J gene TRBJ2-2; no clear D gene. Germline V gives CDR1 SGHAT, CDR2 FQNNGV. The length of the CDR3 is 14 residues. The ends were cut back, 1 base at V and 6 bases at J, with 9 bases in the middle. CDR3 region: CASSLVWGSGELFF. CDR3 sequence (DNA): TGTGCCAGCAGCTTAGTGTGGGGATCCGGGGAGCTGTTTTTT.

This clonotype was recorded many times. This chain links TRBV6-2 or TRBV6-3 with TRBJ2-2; 7 bases are shared with TRBD2. Trimming cost V 8 bases and J 6 bases; bases outside gene matches: 12. Germline-derived CDR1 and CDR2 are MNHEY and SVGEGT. This CDR3 is built from 15 residues. In nucleotides, the CDR3 is TGTGCCAGCCGATTAATTAGCGGGCTGTCCGGGGAGCTGTTTTTT. Protein product: CASRLISGLSGELFF.

This clonotype was seen at least ten times. The genes are TRBV10-3 and TRBJ2-3, with 9 bases identical to TRBD2. J was trimmed by 2 bases and V by 2 bases; bases with no gene match: 5. Germline values: CDR1 ENHRY, CDR2 SYGVKD. The CDR3 totals 16 residues. This CDR3 is CAISEPTSGNTDTQYF. The DNA of the CDR3 is TGTGCCATCAGTGAGCCGACTAGCGGCAACACAGATACGCAGTATTTT.

This clonotype showed up many times. The chain joins TRBV2 to TRBJ2-1, with 7 positions matching TRBD1. In germline, CDR1 is SNHLY, CDR2 FYNNEI. Trimming cost V 6 bases and J 7 bases; bases outside gene matches: 9. This CDR3 has 14 amino acids. The CDR3 here is CASSERDSRNEQFF. The DNA of the CDR3 is TGTGCCAGCAGCGAACGGGACAGTCGGAATGAGCAGTTCTTC.

This clonotype was seen many times. The gene calls are TRBV5-5 and TRBJ2-2; 8 bases agree with TRBD2. After removal of 1 base from V and 4 bases from J, the junction contained 6 bases not matched to a gene. The length of the CDR3 is 16 residues. Germline V gene lookup returns CDR1 SGHKS and CDR2 YYEKEE (reference sequence). CDR3 sequence: CASSLRGGGTTGELFF. DNA for the CDR3: TGTGCCAGCAGCTTGCGGGGCGGGGGGACCACCGGGGAGCTGTTTTTT. The full variable domain, its missing parts supplied by reference TRBV5-5 and TRBJ2-2, is DAGVTQSPTHLIKTRGQQVTLRCSPISGHKSVSWYQQVLGQGPQFIFQYYEKEERGRGNFPDRFSARQFPNYSSELNVNALLLGDSALYLCASSLRGGGTTGELFFGEGSRLTVL.